The TCR beta chain described here comes from a study of control samples from healthy donors and cancer patients. The repertoire was sequenced with immunoSEQ multiplex PCR; TCRdb's copy has only in-frame clones and lacks some. The sample lists some 130,000 clones; about 95% were seen once. The CDR3 consists of 15 residues. V dropped 8 bases and J dropped 0 bases, with 16 bases sitting between them. Germline V gene lookup returns CDR1 SNHLY and CDR2 FYNNEI. The rearrangement joins TRBV2 to TRBJ1-2; D is ambiguous. The sequence derives from a man aged 25 to 40 in good health. The specimen sequenced was blood. The CDR3 DNA follows: TGTGCCAGCCGCAACCGGGAGGGAGCTAACTATGGCTACACCTTC. It codes for CASRNREGANYGYTF.